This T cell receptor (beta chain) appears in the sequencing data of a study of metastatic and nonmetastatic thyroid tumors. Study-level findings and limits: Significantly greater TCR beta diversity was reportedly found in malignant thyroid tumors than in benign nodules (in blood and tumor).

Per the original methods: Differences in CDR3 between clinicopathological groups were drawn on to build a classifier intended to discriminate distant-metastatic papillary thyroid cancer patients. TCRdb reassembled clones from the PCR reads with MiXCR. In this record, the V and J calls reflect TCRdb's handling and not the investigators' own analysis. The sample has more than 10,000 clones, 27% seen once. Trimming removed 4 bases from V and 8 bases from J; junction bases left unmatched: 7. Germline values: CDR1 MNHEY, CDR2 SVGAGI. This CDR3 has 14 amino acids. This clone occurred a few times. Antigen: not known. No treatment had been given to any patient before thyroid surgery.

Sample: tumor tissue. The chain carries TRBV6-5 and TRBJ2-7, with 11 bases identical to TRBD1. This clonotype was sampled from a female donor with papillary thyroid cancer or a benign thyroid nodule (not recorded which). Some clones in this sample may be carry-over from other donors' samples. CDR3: CASSSDRGPVKQYF. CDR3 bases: TGTGCCAGCAGTTCGGACAGGGGGCCAGTTAAGCAGTACTTC.